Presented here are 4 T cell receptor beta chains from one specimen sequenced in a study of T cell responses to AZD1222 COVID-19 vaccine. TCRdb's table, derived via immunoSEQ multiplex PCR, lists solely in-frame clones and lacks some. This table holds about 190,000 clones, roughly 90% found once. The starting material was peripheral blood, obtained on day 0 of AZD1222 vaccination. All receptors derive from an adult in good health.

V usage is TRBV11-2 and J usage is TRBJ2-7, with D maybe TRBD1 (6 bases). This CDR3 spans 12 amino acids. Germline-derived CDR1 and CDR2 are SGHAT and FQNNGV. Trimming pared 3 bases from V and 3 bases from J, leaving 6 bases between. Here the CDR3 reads CASSLDSYEQYF. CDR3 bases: TGTGCCAGCAGCTTGGACAGCTACGAGCAGTACTTC.

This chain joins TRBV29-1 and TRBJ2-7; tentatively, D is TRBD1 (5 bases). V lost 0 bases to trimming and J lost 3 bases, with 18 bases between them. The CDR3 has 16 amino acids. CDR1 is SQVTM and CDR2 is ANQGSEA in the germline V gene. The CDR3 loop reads CSVEDDTRGTNYEQYF. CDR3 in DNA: TGCAGCGTTGAAGACGACACAAGGGGAACAAACTACGAGCAGTACTTC.

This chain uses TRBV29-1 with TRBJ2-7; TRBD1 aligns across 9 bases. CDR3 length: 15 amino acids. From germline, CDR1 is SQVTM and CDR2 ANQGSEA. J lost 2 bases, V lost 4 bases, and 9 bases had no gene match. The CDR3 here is CSVAGVDRGTYEQYF. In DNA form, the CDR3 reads TGCAGCGTTGCTGGTGTGGACAGGGGTACCTACGAGCAGTACTTC.

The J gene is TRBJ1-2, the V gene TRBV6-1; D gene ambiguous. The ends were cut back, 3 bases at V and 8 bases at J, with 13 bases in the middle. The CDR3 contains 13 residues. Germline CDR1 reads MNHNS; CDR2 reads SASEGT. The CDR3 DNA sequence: TGTGCCAGCAGTGAGACGATAGTTGTCGGCTACACCTTC. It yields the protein CASSETIVVGYTF.